This T cell receptor beta chain was recovered during a study of T cells in Graves' hyperthyroidism and ophthalmopathy. There are 17 residues in the CDR3. CDR1 is SEHNR and CDR2 is FQNEAQ in the germline V gene (reference sequence). V shed 5 bases and J 2 bases; nucleotides not matched to a gene: 13. The source material, RNA transcripts, was used to amplify TCR beta CDR3 regions. HTBI primers were used for first-round RT-PCR of the TCR CDR3. TCRdb passed the multiplex PCR reads through MiXCR, listing each CDR3 protein once. The profile covers 400,000 to 550,000 distinct CDR3 sequences, with approximately 15% appearing a single time and less than 20% taken by the ten largest.

The clonotype comes from a woman under 30 with Graves' hyperthyroidism. J is TRBJ2-3 and V is TRBV7-9, with 7 bases aligning to TRBD2. Sequencing was performed on blood. DNA of the CDR3: TGTGCCAGCAGCCCCCCCCGACGGGAGGAGATCACAGATACGCAGTATTTT. Its translation is CASSPPRREEITDTQYF.